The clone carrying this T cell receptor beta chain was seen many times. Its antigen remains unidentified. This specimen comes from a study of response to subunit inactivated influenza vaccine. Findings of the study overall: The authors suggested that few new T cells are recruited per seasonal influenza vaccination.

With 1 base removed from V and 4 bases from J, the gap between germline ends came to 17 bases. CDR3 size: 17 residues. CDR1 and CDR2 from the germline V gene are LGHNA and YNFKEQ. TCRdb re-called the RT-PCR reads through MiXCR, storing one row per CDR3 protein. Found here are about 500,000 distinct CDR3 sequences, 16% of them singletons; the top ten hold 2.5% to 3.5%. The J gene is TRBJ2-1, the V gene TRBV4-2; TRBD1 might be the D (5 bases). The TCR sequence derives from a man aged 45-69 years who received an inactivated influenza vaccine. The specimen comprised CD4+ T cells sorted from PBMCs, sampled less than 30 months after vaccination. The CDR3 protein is CASSQGRETATYNEQFF. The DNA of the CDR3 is TGTGCCAGCAGCCAAGGTCGCGAGACAGCTACTTACAATGAGCAGTTCTTC.